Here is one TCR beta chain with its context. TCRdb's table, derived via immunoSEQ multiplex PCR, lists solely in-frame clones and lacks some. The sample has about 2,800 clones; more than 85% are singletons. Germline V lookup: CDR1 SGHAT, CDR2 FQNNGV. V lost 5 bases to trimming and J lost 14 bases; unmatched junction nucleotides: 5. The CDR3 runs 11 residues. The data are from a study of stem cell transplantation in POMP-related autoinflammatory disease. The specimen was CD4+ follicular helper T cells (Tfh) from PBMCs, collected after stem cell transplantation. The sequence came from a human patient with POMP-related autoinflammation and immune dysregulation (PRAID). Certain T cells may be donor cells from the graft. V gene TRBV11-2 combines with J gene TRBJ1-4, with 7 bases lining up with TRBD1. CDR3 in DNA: TGTGCCAGCAGCGAGACAGGGAGGCTGTTTTTT. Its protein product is CASSETGRLFF.